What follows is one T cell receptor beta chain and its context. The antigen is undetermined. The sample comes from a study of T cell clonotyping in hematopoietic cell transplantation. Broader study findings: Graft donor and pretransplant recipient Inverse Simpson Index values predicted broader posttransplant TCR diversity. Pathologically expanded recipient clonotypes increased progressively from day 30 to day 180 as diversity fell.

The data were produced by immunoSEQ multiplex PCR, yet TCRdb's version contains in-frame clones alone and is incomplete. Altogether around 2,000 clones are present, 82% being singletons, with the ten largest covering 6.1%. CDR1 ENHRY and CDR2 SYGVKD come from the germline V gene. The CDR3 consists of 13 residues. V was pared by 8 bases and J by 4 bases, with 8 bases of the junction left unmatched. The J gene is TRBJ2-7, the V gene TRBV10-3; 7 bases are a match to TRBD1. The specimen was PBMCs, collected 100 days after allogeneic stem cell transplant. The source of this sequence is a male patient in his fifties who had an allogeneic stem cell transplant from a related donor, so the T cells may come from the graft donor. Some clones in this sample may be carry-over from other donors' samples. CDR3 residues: CAIFRSRGYEQYF. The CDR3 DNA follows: TGTGCCATCTTCAGGTCCAGGGGGTACGAGCAGTACTTC.